The present entry profiles one T cell receptor beta chain with its context. Its antigen remains unknown. The PCR used 60 Vbeta and 13 Jbeta primers. Authors' methods: Unique TCR beta chains numbered about 72 million in a later analysis, with around 10 million shared. The data were produced by immunoSEQ multiplex PCR, yet TCRdb's version contains in-frame clones alone and is incomplete. Clonal size and the V and J genes are those of that table, whereas D and trimming came from the DNA. The data hold 95,000 to 150,000 clones, with over 60% observed a single time. The CDR3 runs 12 residues. Germline loops: CDR1 SNHLY, CDR2 FYNNEI. Trimming pared 5 bases from V and 7 bases from J, leaving 12 bases between. These data originate in a study of cytomegalovirus exposure and HLA in healthy donors. On the study more broadly: An analysis done earlier identified around 100 million unique TCR beta sequences from about 179 million T cells.

The study, taken as a whole, reports: The study designated about 180 TCR beta chains cytomegalovirus-associated.

The sequencing sample was made of PBMCs. This sequence originates from a woman aged 40 to 49 in good health and CMV-seropositive. This sequence joins TRBV2 and TRBJ2-7; D perhaps matches TRBD1 (6 bases). For the CDR3, the DNA is TGTGCCAGCAGTTTCTCCGGGACAGAGCAGTACTTC. It is translated as CASSFSGTEQYF. Full variable domain (missing parts from reference TRBV2 and TRBJ2-7): EPEVTQTPSHQVTQMGQEVILRCVPISNHLYFYWYRQILGQKVEFLVSFYNNEISEKSEIFDDQFSVERPDGSNFTLKIRSTKLEDSAMYFCASSFSGTEQYFGPGTRLTVT.